This T cell receptor beta chain was sequenced during a study of blood T cells in healthy people across ages. Study-level findings and limits: As age increased, TCR beta diversity per million T cells fell in a roughly linear fashion.

For the second PCR, which ran for about 7 to 11 cycles, a sample-barcoded 5' primer and a J-beta primer mix were used. TCRdb reanalysed the 5' RACE reads using MiXCR and keeps one entry per CDR3 protein. The profile covers 750,000 to 1,000,000 distinct CDR3 sequences, with just under 30% appearing a single time and roughly 10% taken by the ten largest. V gave up 7 bases and J gave up 2 bases, with 9 bases separating them. Germline CDR1 is SNHLY and CDR2 is FYNNEI. The CDR3 contains 12 residues. This clonotype was detected many times. Antigen: not known. These data also formed part of another study, on T cells of mothers and their children.

The clonotype originates from a woman between 40 and 50 years old in good health. Material: blood. The chain is built from TRBV2 and TRBJ2-7; TRBD1 is a possible D gene (6 bases). The CDR3 bases are TGTGCCAGCACCCGACAGGCCTACGAGCAGTACTTC. Amino acid sequence: CASTRQAYEQYF.